The rows below give T cell receptor beta chains drawn from one sample of a study of T-cell reconstitution after alpha-beta-depleted transplantation in children. TCRdb reprocessed the PCR reads with MiXCR, giving one entry per CDR3 protein. Of 700,000 to 850,000 distinct CDR3 sequences listed, approximately 15% are singletons. The sample in question was PBMCs, mostly from graft donor cells, obtained 360 days after TCRalphabeta/CD19-depleted stem cell transplant. Source of these receptors: a male patient younger than 18 who had a stem cell transplant for acute lymphoblastic leukemia, so the T cells may come from the graft donor. Both conserved end residues are part of each CDR3. Fields, in order: D gene, V gene, J gene, clone size, CDR3 protein, CDR3 DNA. D genes are given only for firm matches. Clone size is shown for a subset of rows, as once, few, many or a class of expanded clone.

-,TRBV5-6,TRBJ1-1,few,CASSLVEDPNTEAFF,TGTGCCAGCAGCTTGGTTGAGGACCCGAACACTGAAGCTTTCTTT
TRBD1,TRBV4-1,TRBJ2-7,many,CASSPGQGGPYEQYF,TGCGCCAGCAGTCCTGGACAGGGCGGACCCTACGAGCAGTACTTC
TRBD2,TRBV5-1,TRBJ2-5,-,CASSLAASGRLETQYF,TGCGCCAGCAGCTTGGCGGCTAGCGGGAGATTAGAGACCCAGTACTTC
-,TRBV7-2,TRBJ2-3,few,CASSPRTRTQYF,TGTGCCAGCAGCCCCCGGACCCGTACGCAGTATTTT
-,TRBV5-5,TRBJ2-1,few,CASSFPGLHEQFF,TGTGCCAGCAGCTTCCCAGGGTTGCATGAGCAGTTCTTC
-,TRBV3-1,TRBJ2-4,few,CASSLPHKDIQYF,TGTGCCAGCAGCCTACCCCACAAGGACATTCAGTACTTC
TRBD1,TRBV5-1,TRBJ2-5,-,CASSPGQVLGTQYF,TGCGCCAGCAGCCCGGGACAGGTCCTGGGGACCCAGTACTTC
-,TRBV3-1,TRBJ2-6,-,CASSHGVNSGANVLTF,TGTGCCAGCAGCCACGGCGTCAACTCTGGGGCCAACGTCCTGACTTTC
-,TRBV6-6,TRBJ2-7,few,CASTFYDQYF,TGTGCCAGCACCTTCTACGACCAGTACTTC
-,TRBV9,TRBJ1-1,few,CASSVAPASMAFF,TGTGCCAGCAGCGTAGCCCCAGCTTCGATGGCTTTCTTT
-,TRBV20-1,TRBJ2-1,many,CSARGPPLEQFF,TGCAGTGCTAGAGGACCCCCGTTGGAGCAGTTCTTC
-,TRBV6-5,TRBJ1-2,few,CASSYSFAGNGYTF,TGTGCCAGCAGTTACTCGTTCGCAGGAAATGGCTACACCTTC
TRBD1,TRBV2,TRBJ1-4,few,CASSGPPQGMNEKLFF,TGTGCCAGCAGTGGCCCCCCACAGGGGATGAATGAAAAACTGTTTTTT
TRBD1,TRBV4-1,TRBJ2-1,few,CASSQVGQIQHEQFF,TGCGCCAGCAGCCAAGTGGGACAGATACAACATGAGCAGTTCTTC
-,TRBV5-1,TRBJ2-2,few,CASSLVGLHTGELFF,TGCGCCAGCAGCTTGGTGGGACTTCACACCGGGGAGCTGTTTTTT
-,TRBV4-1,TRBJ2-7,many,CASSQGKLENQGRGHEQYF,TGCGCCAGCAGCCAAGGAAAGCTAGAAAATCAGGGCCGCGGCCACGAGCAGTACTTC
-,TRBV11-2,TRBJ1-1,few,CASRGLRVKTEAFF,TGTGCCAGCCGGGGCCTTAGGGTAAAAACTGAAGCTTTCTTT
-,TRBV9,TRBJ2-7,-,CASSVASGLSYEQYF,TGTGCCAGCAGCGTAGCTTCGGGTCTCTCCTACGAGCAGTACTTC
TRBD1,TRBV27,TRBJ1-1,-,CASSSPPSRQGRRTEAFF,TGTGCCAGCAGTTCCCCTCCTTCCCGACAGGGCAGGAGGACTGAAGCTTTCTTT
TRBD1,TRBV27,TRBJ1-1,few,CASSWTGWVTEAFF,TGTGCCAGCAGTTGGACAGGGTGGGTCACTGAAGCTTTCTTT
-,TRBV12-3/TRBV12-4,TRBJ2-1,-,CASSYVRDNEQFF,TGTGCCAGCAGTTACGTCAGGGACAATGAGCAGTTCTTC
TRBD2,TRBV12-3/TRBV12-4,TRBJ2-2,-,CASSSSGRAGELFF,TGTGCCAGCAGTTCGAGCGGGAGGGCCGGGGAGCTGTTTTTT
-,TRBV24-1,TRBJ1-5,-,CATSQGRQPQHF,TGTGCCACCTCACAGGGACGCCAGCCCCAGCATTTT
-,TRBV4-1,TRBJ2-5,few,CASSPGPHEGETQYF,TGCGCCAGCAGTCCAGGACCTCACGAGGGAGAGACCCAGTACTTC
-,TRBV12-3/TRBV12-4,TRBJ1-1,-,CASRSDPTEAFF,TGTGCCAGCAGGAGTGACCCCACTGAAGCTTTCTTT
TRBD1,TRBV7-9,TRBJ1-5,many,CASSQGGEVNQPQHF,TGTGCCAGCAGCCAGGGGGGAGAGGTCAATCAGCCCCAGCATTTT
-,TRBV29-1,TRBJ2-7,-,CSVVARAAYEQYF,TGCAGCGTTGTAGCCAGGGCCGCCTACGAGCAGTACTTC
TRBD1,TRBV6-1,TRBJ1-2,few,CATRVRGSGGYTF,TGTGCCACCCGGGTCAGGGGGAGTGGAGGCTACACCTTC
TRBD2,TRBV6-1,TRBJ2-3,-,CASRRLAADTQYF,TGTGCCAGCAGAAGACTAGCTGCAGATACGCAGTATTTT
-,TRBV18,TRBJ2-3,few,CASGILDNSLGTQYF,TGTGCCAGCGGAATCCTTGACAACAGCCTGGGTACGCAGTATTTT
-,TRBV10-3,TRBJ2-5,-,CAISDDGQETQYF,TGTGCCATCAGTGACGACGGGCAAGAGACCCAGTACTTC
-,TRBV27,TRBJ2-1,few,CASKLGSFYNEQFF,TGTGCCAGCAAACTGGGGTCATTCTACAATGAGCAGTTCTTC
TRBD2,TRBV27,TRBJ2-7,many,CASSFASGGYEQYF,TGTGCCAGCAGTTTTGCTAGCGGGGGTTACGAGCAGTACTTC
-,TRBV27,TRBJ1-5,few,CASSPTASSRTQHF,TGTGCCAGCAGCCCTACAGCCTCCAGTCGGACCCAGCATTTT
TRBD2,TRBV18,TRBJ2-7,-,CASSPSGRDEQYF,TGTGCCAGCTCACCGAGCGGGAGAGACGAGCAGTACTTC
-,TRBV3-1,TRBJ2-5,-,CASSQTWDFQETQYF,TGTGCCAGCAGCCAAACCTGGGACTTCCAAGAGACCCAGTACTTC
-,TRBV6-5,TRBJ1-2,few,CASSYYPTGLYGYTF,TGTGCCAGCAGTTACTACCCTACAGGCTTGTATGGCTACACCTTC
-,TRBV13,TRBJ2-7,-,CASSRLGARLEQYF,TGTGCCAGCAGTCGGCTAGGCGCCCGTCTCGAGCAGTACTTC
-,TRBV3-1,TRBJ1-1,-,CASSQGVDTLNTEAFF,TGTGCCAGCAGCCAAGGGGTAGACACTTTGAACACTGAAGCTTTCTTT
TRBD2,TRBV20-1,TRBJ2-1,-,CSAREVELAGVEQFF,TGCAGTGCTAGAGAAGTTGAGCTAGCGGGAGTTGAGCAGTTCTTC
-,TRBV12-3/TRBV12-4,TRBJ1-2,few,CASSYRGGKGRKGYTF,TGTGCCAGCAGTTACCGGGGGGGAAAGGGAAGAAAGGGCTACACCTTC
-,TRBV4-1,TRBJ2-1,-,CASSQAFEQFF,TGCGCCAGCAGCCAGGCGTTTGAGCAGTTCTTC
-,TRBV12-3/TRBV12-4,TRBJ2-5,few,CASRPGSQETQYF,TGTGCCAGCAGGCCGGGCAGCCAAGAGACCCAGTACTTC
-,TRBV12-3/TRBV12-4,TRBJ2-7,few,CASSLQGRAYEQYF,TGTGCCAGCAGTTTACAGGGGCGGGCCTACGAGCAGTACTTC
TRBD1,TRBV12-3/TRBV12-4,TRBJ1-2,many,CASSPRQGTSGYTF,TGTGCCAGCAGTCCCCGACAGGGGACCTCTGGCTACACCTTC
-,TRBV4-1,TRBJ2-1,-,CASSQEDRDYNEQFF,TGCGCCAGCAGCCAAGAAGACAGAGACTACAATGAGCAGTTCTTC
-,TRBV5-1,TRBJ2-7,-,CASSSHGTKQYF,TGCGCCAGCAGTTCGCACGGGACGAAGCAGTACTTC
-,TRBV29-1,TRBJ2-7,many,CSVAGPAGYEQYF,TGCAGCGTTGCAGGGCCTGCAGGCTACGAGCAGTACTTC
-,TRBV4-1,TRBJ2-7,-,CASSQGQPVTPSSYEQYF,TGCGCCAGCAGCCAAGGTCAACCGGTAACGCCGAGCTCCTACGAGCAGTACTTC
-,TRBV7-3,TRBJ2-3,few,CASSLNSGPGDTQYF,TGTGCCAGCAGCTTAAACTCGGGCCCCGGAGATACGCAGTATTTT
-,TRBV5-1,TRBJ2-5,few,CASRPGARETQYF,TGCGCCAGCAGACCGGGGGCGCGGGAGACCCAGTACTTC
-,TRBV11-2,TRBJ1-5,-,CASSLRNRRENQPQHF,TGTGCCAGCAGCTTAAGAAACCGACGGGAGAATCAGCCCCAGCATTTT
-,TRBV29-1,TRBJ2-1,-,CSVDQMNRPSNEQFF,TGCAGCGTTGACCAGATGAACAGGCCCTCTAATGAGCAGTTCTTC
-,TRBV24-1,TRBJ1-5,-,CATSSGRLNQPQHF,TGTGCCACCAGCTCGGGACGCCTCAATCAGCCCCAGCATTTT